The subject of this entry is one T cell receptor beta chain. This clone has just one count. Its specific antigen is unknown. Per-base quality was not reported, and no clone a single base away is much larger than it. The data were obtained in a study of T cell changes during pregnancy in multiple sclerosis (dated by TCRdb to the late 2010s). Study-wide context: In women with multiple sclerosis, the researchers looked at how the T cell repertoire shifted as pregnancy progressed.

The library was built by means of the immunoSEQ multiplex PCR assay. The immuneACCESS repertoire file appears here via TCRdb, limited to in-frame rearrangements. These files lack a portion of the clones; in checked studies, under half of the deficit traces to unresolved V genes, and the cause of the others is not known. The sample profile shows approximately 51,000 clones; roughly 90% of them were found once. The ten largest clones take up 0.45% to 0.6% of the sample. V is pared back by 4 bases and J by 6 bases, with 13 bases lying between the germline termini. CDR1 SGHRS and CDR2 YFSETQ are derived from the germline V gene. The CDR3 sequence holds 13 residues, the cysteine and phenylalanine included. The kept DNA is CDR3 alone, 39 bases in frame from the first base.

The source was CD4+ T cells from peripheral blood mononuclear cells, collected after pregnancy. The origin of this receptor is a female donor with multiple sclerosis, enrolled in a pregnancy study. The rearranged chain carries TRBV5-1 and TRBJ1-1; the D gene is perhaps TRBD1, from 5 matching bases. The DNA reads TGCGCCAGCAGCAAAGACAGCTTACCTGAAGCTTTCTTT. Its translation is CASSKDSLPEAFF.